Here is one T cell receptor beta chain with its context. Its recognized antigen is unknown. No base-level quality is on record; no much larger clone is a single base apart. This record belongs to a study of cytomegalovirus exposure and HLA in healthy donors (dated by TCRdb to 2016 to 2017). About the investigation overall: An earlier analysis of some 620 of the donors reported 276 Gb of sequence data and approximately 120 million unique TCR beta sequences obtained from roughly 180 million T cells. Around 320 gigabases of sequencing data and tens of millions of unique TCR sequences were included in an early release covering about 700 HLA-typed donors. The genetic ancestry cluster associated with self-reported Caucasian donors included approximately 85% of the roughly 400 genotyped donors. An earlier analysis of approximately 580 of the donors used high-throughput TCR beta sequencing to judge whether each TCR beta V gene segment behaved as functional or pseudogenic. Every repertoire in the discovery cohort had been generated on one and the same sequencing platform. To predict cytomegalovirus infection status, the study brought together high-throughput TCR immunosequencing, statistical association of individual TCRs with disease status, and machine learning. Donor age, sex, ethnicity and CMV serostatus were collected together with the repertoire data. Rather than drawing on any new phenotypic data, the later analysis identified candidate immune exposures from TCR beta sequences and the way those sequences occurred across donors. A few DR-DQ haplotypes were handled as single units for association and clustering because linkage in the cohort was strong. In a later genetic analysis, genome-wide SNP genotypes for about three fifths of the 666 donors were used, and that subset was treated as a discovery cohort. The study was designed to test whether signatures of past pathogen exposure could be identified by cataloging public T cell receptors. To study patterns of TCR occurrence, a later analysis re-analyzed previously published TCR beta repertoires from 550 to 800 donors and added high-resolution HLA genotyping. Class I and class II HLA loci were covered by the typing at four-digit resolution. Among some 410 genotyped donors of the cohort, an average of about 220,000 unique TCR beta nucleotide sequences was sequenced per donor, of which approximately 19% were non-productive. Along with the 666-subject first cohort, a separate validation cohort of over a hundred different subjects was used. Using immunosequencing, the study profiled T cell repertoires from about 650 subjects and related those repertoires to cytomegalovirus serostatus. The number of typed donors differed by locus: about 629-640 for A, B, C, DRB1 and DQB1; 522 for DQA1; over 600 for DPA1; and approximately 450 for DPB1.

The library was made by the immunoSEQ multiplex PCR assay. For the multiplex PCR, a mixture combining 60 forward primers for TCR Vbeta segments and 13 reverse primers for TCR Jbeta segments was used. The CDR3 region of rearranged TCR beta genes was amplified from genomic DNA by a multiplex PCR assay. The amplified TCR beta libraries were sequenced on the Illumina HiSeq System as 87-base-pair reads. The original methods were these. A later analysis tallied around 80 million unique TCR beta chains across the 610 or so repertoires, and approximately 9.9 million of those chains were shared by two or more donors. A nearest-neighbor algorithm error-corrected the raw reads and collapsed the reads into unique sequences, merging closely related sequences to remove PCR and sequencing errors. To assign V, D and J gene segments, CDR3 sequences were aligned to IMGT reference sequences. For a sequence to be retained, at least a six-nucleotide match to both a V gene segment and a J gene segment was required. A rearrangement counted as productive if the CDR3 had no stop codons and remained in frame with V and J, and every other rearrangement counted as non-productive. CDR3 was defined by IMGT convention, running from the second conserved V-encoded cysteine to the conserved J-encoded phenylalanine. In an earlier analysis of around 540 of the donors, sequences lacking an unambiguous match to a single V gene segment were excluded. In an earlier analysis of around 600 of the donors, V segments were called functional above 56.7% productive rearrangements and were called segregating when the between-donor standard deviation exceeded 5%. To diagnose cytomegalovirus status from the catalog of TCR beta chain sequences, a statistical classification framework was built. V and J gene assignment, in a later analysis, came from comparing TCR nucleotide sequences with IMGT/GENE-DB human TR gene sequences. Using the TCRdist pipeline, a later analysis assigned CDR3 sequences along with most-parsimonious VDJ recombination scenarios. In a later analysis, every TCR beta chain was defined by the combination of its CDR3 amino acid sequence and its V-gene family, and reads without a unique V-gene family were dropped. As a way to deal with suspected cross-contamination and a sequencing artifact, a later analysis dropped approximately 590 nucleotide sequences that were highly shared and had low generation probability. In a later analysis, a clonal expansion index was calculated for each public chain from normalized within-repertoire ranks of inferred template counts. In a later analysis, generation probabilities were computed with a VDJ recombination model fitted to out-of-frame rearrangements, and the resulting probabilities were checked against IGoR. In a later analysis, hypergeometric tests were used to score TCR-TCR, TCR-HLA and TCR-CMV co-occurrence, with a repertoire-size bias correction applied to TCR pairs. False discovery rates were estimated in a later analysis by permuting HLA or CMV assignments 20 times. In a later analysis, co-occurring TCRs were grouped with DBSCAN, and TCRdist sequence similarity was added when clustering was performed within HLA-allele-positive subsets. For co-occurrence clustering, repertoires with fewer than 30,000 or more than 120,000 public chains were excluded, along with four to six repertoires with anomalous nucleotide sharing. TCRdb took this table from immuneACCESS and kept in-frame rearrangements with V and J called. Such tables lack part of the clones; where checked against another copy, unresolved V genes explain under half of the gap, and the rest is unexplained. The D gene and trimming were derived from the DNA, and the V and J assignments and clone size from that table. Within this sample are approximately 200,000 clones, with 65% to 85% of them counted one time only. About 0.094% of the sample is held by the ten biggest clonotypes.

On the study overall, not on this receptor specifically: A cluster of highly shared sequence variants was judged likely to be a technical artifact of the sequencing pipeline. An earlier analysis of approximately 540 of the donors showed that most TCR beta V segments appeared in productive rearrangements either about 87% or about 30% of the time, which broadly matched IMGT annotations. Linkage disequilibrium might explain the correlated functional status among segregating V segments, but an unknown experimental factor could not be ruled out. A further reported finding was that TCR beta sequences accurately predicted the HLA-A and HLA-B alleles for most subjects in the first cohort. In both the original and validation cohorts, the classifier was reported to diagnose cytomegalovirus status with high specificity and sensitivity. In a later analysis, HLA-associated TCR beta chains were found to be more clonally expanded and to have lower generation probabilities than equally common non-associated chains. A later genetic analysis reported fewer N-insertions in productive TCRs among donors in an Asian-associated ancestry cluster than the roughly 640-donor mean. Because HLA typing was unavailable for some donors at each locus, only the typed subset was used in association tests. According to a later analysis, TCR association rates differed among HLA loci, with DRB1 alleles showing the most associated TCRs and HLA-C alleles showing the fewest. When HLA alleles, especially DR and DQ, strongly co-occurred, attributing TCR associations to individual alleles was difficult. A later analysis reported that several top co-occurrence clusters appeared linked to parvovirus B19, influenza, CMV and Epstein-Barr virus. In a later analysis, 16,951 TCR beta sequences were associated with specific HLA alleles at a false discovery rate of 0.05. CMV serostatus was the only immune exposure information available for the cohort. Because counts were too low, 15 to 20 rarely observed V segments, including chromosome 9 orphons, were left out of the earlier analysis of 500 to 650 of the donors. Most CMV-associated TCR beta chains appeared to be HLA-restricted in a later analysis, and the HLA associations seemed to be driven largely by CMV exposure. A few of the identified cytomegalovirus-associated TCR beta chains were confirmed in vitro to be specific for cytomegalovirus antigens. This cohort had only TCR beta chains sequenced, and the lack of alpha or paired-chain data limited which features could be detected. V-gene and J-gene trimming of TCR beta chains was associated with a missense DCLRE1C variant in a later genetic analysis, and the association was replicated in an independent cohort. According to the authors, the approach could potentially be generalized to other disease states and immunological phenotypes. Roughly uniform sequencing depth across donors was assumed in presence/absence analyses, although this assumption may not hold. Most TCR sequences were seen in very few donors, while some public TCRs were found in many individuals. Some IMGT-functional V segments, including TRBV6-2 and TRBV6-3, could not be distinguished by the 87-base-pair reads and were therefore excluded. In the study, roughly 160 TCR beta chains were listed as associated with cytomegalovirus.

The cohort was made up of several hundred healthy bone marrow donors. At the time of sampling, every cohort member was nominally healthy, though immune exposures that went unrecorded were likely present. The donor was CMV seronegative and was included in the group of a few hundred seronegative cohort members. A peripheral blood sample was collected from each donor, and TCR beta sequencing was performed on peripheral blood mononuclear cells. Genomic DNA was extracted from the blood cell samples with the Qiagen DNeasy Blood Extraction Kit. CDR1 LGHNA and CDR2 YNFKEQ are derived from the germline V gene. The CDR3 numbers 16 residues from cysteine through phenylalanine. The CDR3 DNA has 48 bases and is translated from base 1. From V the trimming removes 3 bases and from J it removes 0 bases, while the gene matches leave 5 bases of the junction unaccounted for.

The sequence links TRBV4-2 to TRBJ2-1, and TRBD2 aligns with 7 junction nucleotides. The sample consisted of PBMCs. This clonotype originated in a boy aged 2-15 years in good health and CMV-seronegative. The nucleotide sequence reads as follows: TGTGCCAGCAGCCAGGGGACTACCCCCTCCTACAATGAGCAGTTCTTC. It specifies CASSQGTTPSYNEQFF.